This T cell receptor (beta chain) originates from a study of T cells in Graves' hyperthyroidism and ophthalmopathy. The J segment lost 2 bases and the V segment lost 0 bases, leaving 8 bases of the junction unmatched. CDR3 length equals 17 residues. CDR1 and CDR2 (germline): MGHRA, YSYEKL. Stability of Graves' hyperthyroidism was defined as absent ophthalmopathy progression within 18 months. From 10 ml of fresh peripheral blood, PBMCs were isolated. Template material for amplifying TCR beta CDR3 regions consisted of RNA transcripts. Carried out on the TCR CDR3, a first-round RT-PCR used the HTBI primer set. TCRdb used MiXCR to reprocess the multiplex PCR reads, holding one entry per CDR3 protein. The sample holds fewer than 850,000 distinct CDR3 sequences; 15% to 20% are singletons and the top ten take around 15%.

The sample consisted of blood. This TCR was recovered from a man in his forties or fifties with Graves' hyperthyroidism. The rearrangement joins TRBV4-1 to TRBJ2-3; 7 bases map to TRBD2. DNA of the CDR3: TGCGCCAGCAGCCAAGAGAGGGAGGGGATTTACACAGATACGCAGTATTTT. Protein: CASSQEREGIYTDTQYF.